This T cell receptor beta chain was sequenced during a study of radiotherapy plus CTLA-4 blockade in lung cancer. On the study more broadly: Of all patients, 15% to 20% responded objectively and 30% to 35% showed disease control.

Measured with immunoSEQ multiplex PCR; TCRdb has only the in-frame clones, and not every one. The table lists under 100,000 clones, approximately 82% of them singletons. The origin of this receptor is a human donor with non-small cell lung cancer that progressed on radiotherapy plus ipilimumab. The sequencing used peripheral blood, collected from a patient treated with radiotherapy plus ipilimumab.

The CDR3 DNA sequence: TGTGCCAGCAGCCCCCCTGGCGTCGAGACCCAGTACTTC. Its translation: CASSPPGVETQYF. The rearrangement uses TRBV6-5 and TRBJ2-5; no clear D. The CDR3 totals 13 residues. The V gene lost 6 bases and the J gene lost 5 bases, with 13 bases spanning the gap. Germline CDR1 and CDR2: MNHEY and SVGAGI.